This TCR beta chain was documented in a study of shared clonotypes between healthy human individuals. About the research overall: Used for every donor were three CD4 naive, three CD4 memory, two CD8 naive and one CD8 memory plate. Study observations and caveats: Only a few donors were included, so the genetic and exposure-history diversity represented was limited. Larger estimated richness was generally recorded for naive subsets relative to memory subsets.

Some clones are missing from TCRdb's copy, which holds only in-frame ones; the method was immunoSEQ multiplex PCR. The table includes under 600,000 clones, 95% to 98% detected once. A remark on this clone: The antigen is unknown. Germline is not matched at one junction end, which may reflect a read error.

The CDR3 is 14 residues long. The germline V gene has CDR1 SGHRS and CDR2 YFSETQ. In the naive CD8 group, cells lacked CD45RO and were positively selected for CCR7, so terminally differentiated effector memory CD45RA+ cells were left out. The rearrangement joins TRBV5-1 to TRBJ2-1; D may be TRBD1 (5 bases). The origin of this receptor is a man under 40 in good health. The sample comprised naive CD8+ T cells sorted from blood. The CDR3 protein is CASSLGASDNEQFF. The CDR3 DNA reads as TGCGCCAGCAGCTTAGGGGCCTCCGACAATGAGCAGTTCTTC.